Shown below are 9 T cell receptor beta chains from a single sample sequenced in a study of shared clonotypes between healthy human individuals (TCRdb year 2020). Library creation used the immunoSEQ multiplex PCR assay. This is the immuneACCESS table as TCRdb keeps it, with only in-frame sequences that have V and J called. A part of the clones is gone; compared with another copy, unresolved V genes explain less than half, and the rest is unexplained. Present in this sample are some 2,500,000 clones, around 90% of which were seen just once. The ten largest make up 0.3% to 0.45% of the sample. Specimen: naive CD4+ T cells from PBMCs. The cell subset or site label, as the study defines it: CD45RA+ positively selected. All receptors come from a man between 18 and 35 years old in good health. Some clones in this sample may be carry-over from other donors' samples.

CDR3 sequence: CATSRDYYYEQYF. In DNA, the CDR3 is TGTGCCACCAGCAGAGATTATTACTACGAGCAGTACTTC. The V and J genes are TRBV15 and TRBJ2-7; no clear D gene. CDR1 and CDR2 (germline): LNHNV, YYDKDF (reference sequence). CDR3 length: 13 residues. Trimming pared 0 bases from V and 3 bases from J, leaving 6 bases between.

A few counts support this clone. This chain links TRBV30 with TRBJ1-5; D not resolved. Germline values: CDR1 GTSNPN, CDR2 SVGIG (reference sequence). V gave up 1 base and J gave up 0 bases, with 7 bases separating them. The CDR3 is 14 amino acids. CDR3: CAWSAGYSNQPQHF. Here the CDR3 DNA reads TGTGCCTGGAGTGCAGGCTATAGCAATCAGCCCCAGCATTTT.

On this clone: The sample has other DNA sequences that encode this CDR3 too. This chain connects TRBV5-1 to TRBJ2-1; 13 bases fit TRBD2. The CDR3 totals 15 residues. Trimming cost V 0 bases and J 8 bases; bases outside gene matches: 2. Looked up from germline, CDR1 is SGHRS and CDR2 is YFSETQ. CDR3 sequence (DNA): TGCGCCAGCAGCTTGGCGGGGACTAGCGGGGATGAGCAGTTCTTC. Translating gives CASSLAGTSGDEQFF. The full variable domain, rest sourced from reference TRBV5-1 and TRBJ2-1, is KAGVTQTPRYLIKTRGQQVTLSCSPISGHRSVSWYQQTPGQGLQFLFEYFSETQRNKGNFPGRFSGRQFSNSRSEMNVSTLELGDSALYLCASSLAGTSGDEQFFGPGTRLTVL.

V usage is TRBV9 and J usage is TRBJ1-1; D is perhaps TRBD1 (5 bases). The CDR3 consists of 16 residues. V lost 0 bases and J 1 base, leaving 13 bases between the germline ends. In germline, CDR1 is SGDLS, CDR2 YYNGEE. CDR3 loop: CASSVGTPGGNTEAFF. DNA of the CDR3: TGTGCCAGCAGCGTAGGGACACCCGGCGGGAACACTGAAGCTTTCTTT.

The chain joins TRBV25-1 to TRBJ1-5; D unclear. This CDR3 is 13 amino acids long. The germline V and J ends were trimmed by 0 bases and 7 bases, with 7 bases remaining between them. Germline-derived CDR1 and CDR2 are MGHDK and SYGVNS. The CDR3 region has the DNA TGTGCCAGCAGTGAATATAGCGGGCAGCCCCAGCATTTT. Translation: CASSEYSGQPQHF. Using reference TRBV25-1 and TRBJ1-5 for the parts outside the CDR3, the full variable domain is EADIYQTPRYLVIGTGKKITLECSQTMGHDKMYWYQQDPGMELHLIHYSYGVNSTEKGDLSSESTVSRIRTEHFPLTLESARPSHTSQYLCASSEYSGQPQHFGDGTRLSIL.

This clone was detected once. The gene calls are TRBV29-1 and TRBJ2-2, with D perhaps matching TRBD2 (5 bases). The length of the CDR3 is 14 residues. V was clipped by 4 bases and J by 6 bases, with 15 bases between them. Germline CDR1 SQVTM, CDR2 ANQGSEA. This CDR3 reads CSVGSFAGAGELFF. CDR3 nucleotide sequence: TGCAGCGTTGGAAGCTTTGCGGGCGCCGGGGAGCTGTTTTTT.

With regard to this clone: Different DNA sequences within this sample yield the same CDR3. V usage is TRBV18 and J usage is TRBJ2-7, with 11 bases lining up with TRBD1. CDR1 KGHSH and CDR2 LQKENI come from the germline V gene. The junction had 3 bases not matched to a gene; V was cut back by 2 bases and J by 3 bases. This CDR3 has 15 amino acids. The CDR3 bases are TGTGCCAGCTCACCAGGGACAGGGGGAGTCTACGAGCAGTACTTC. Amino acid sequence: CASSPGTGGVYEQYF.

DNA of the CDR3: TGTGCCAGCTCACGAGTTGTCCAAGAGACCCAGTACTTC. Protein sequence: CASSRVVQETQYF. This rearrangement joins TRBV27 to TRBJ2-5; no clear D. Germline V CDR1 and CDR2: MNHEY, SMNVEV (reference sequence). The CDR3 length is 13 residues. Trimming shortened V by 8 bases and J by 1 base, and 11 bases separated the two germline ends.

This clone was recorded once. At the DNA level, this CDR3 is encoded by other sequences in the same sample as well. The genes are TRBV7-2 and TRBJ1-5; D ambiguous. The CDR3 contains 14 residues. Trimming left V 1 base short and J 2 bases short, with 6 bases between. Germline values: CDR1 SGHTA, CDR2 FQGNSA. DNA for the CDR3: TGTGCCAGCAGCTTAGAAAGCCGCAATCAGCCCCAGCATTTT. It encodes CASSLESRNQPQHF. The full variable domain, in which reference TRBV7-2 and TRBJ1-5 provide the parts outside the CDR3, is GAGVSQSPSNKVTEKGKDVELRCDPISGHTALYWYRQSLGQGLEFLIYFQGNSAPDKSGLPSDRFSAERTGGSVSTLTIQRTQQEDSAVYLCASSLESRNQPQHFGDGTRLSIL.